The present entry profiles one TCR beta chain with its context. V dropped 5 bases and J dropped 3; count of bases not matched to a gene: 4. CDR1 is SGHNT, CDR2 YENEEA, per germline. The CDR3 extends over 14 amino acids. This entry is derived from a study of T-cell reconstitution after alpha-beta-depleted transplantation in children. The library targeted TCRbeta and was prepared with unique molecular identifiers. Each CDR3 protein gets one entry after TCRdb re-called the PCR reads with MiXCR. The sample yields almost 500,000 distinct CDR3 sequences, about an eighth seen once. The chain employs TRBV11-3 and TRBJ2-1; TRBD2 aligns across 7 bases. Sequencing was performed on PBMCs from the stem cell graft donor, taken from the stem cell graft. The sequence came from a human donor who donated a stem cell graft to a child with combined immunodeficiency. As DNA, the CDR3 is TGTGCCAGCAGCCGGGGACTATTCTACAATGAGCAGTTCTTC. As protein: CASSRGLFYNEQFF. Complete variable domain (other parts from reference TRBV11-3 and TRBJ2-1): EAGVVQSPRYKIIEKKQPVAFWCNPISGHNTLYWYLQNLGQGPELLIRYENEEAVDDSQLPKDRFSAERLKGVDSTLKIQPAELGDSAVYLCASSRGLFYNEQFFGPGTRLTVL.